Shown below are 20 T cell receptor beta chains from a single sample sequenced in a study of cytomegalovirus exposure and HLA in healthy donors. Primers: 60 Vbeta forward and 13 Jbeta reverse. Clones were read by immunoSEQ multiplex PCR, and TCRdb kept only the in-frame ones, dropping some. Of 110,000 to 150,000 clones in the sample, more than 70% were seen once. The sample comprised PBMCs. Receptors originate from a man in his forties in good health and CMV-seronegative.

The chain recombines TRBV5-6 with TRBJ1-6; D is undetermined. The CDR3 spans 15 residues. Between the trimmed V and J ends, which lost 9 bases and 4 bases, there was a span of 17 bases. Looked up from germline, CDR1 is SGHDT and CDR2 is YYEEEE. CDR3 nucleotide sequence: TGTGCCACCCGGCCGAAGGGAGGATATAATTCACCCCTCCACTTT. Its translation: CATRPKGGYNSPLHF. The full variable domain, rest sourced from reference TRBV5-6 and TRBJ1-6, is DAGVTQSPTHLIKTRGQQVTLRCSPKSGHDTVSWYQQALGQGPQFIFQYYEEEERQRGNFPDRFSGHQFPNYSSELNVNALLLGDSALYLCATRPKGGYNSPLHFGNGTRLTVT.

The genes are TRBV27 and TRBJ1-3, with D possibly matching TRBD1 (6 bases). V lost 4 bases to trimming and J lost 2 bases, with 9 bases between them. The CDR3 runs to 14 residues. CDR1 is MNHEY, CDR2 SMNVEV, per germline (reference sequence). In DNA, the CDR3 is TGTGCCAGCAGTTACGGGGGGCCTGGAAACACCATATATTTT. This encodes CASSYGGPGNTIYF.

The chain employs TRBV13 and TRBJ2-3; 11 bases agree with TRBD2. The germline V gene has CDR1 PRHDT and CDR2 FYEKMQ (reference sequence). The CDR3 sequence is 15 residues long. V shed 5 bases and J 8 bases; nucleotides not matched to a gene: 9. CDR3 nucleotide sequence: TGTGCCAGCAGCCAAAGGGCTAGCGGGGGGCCTACGCAGTATTTT. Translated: CASSQRASGGPTQYF.

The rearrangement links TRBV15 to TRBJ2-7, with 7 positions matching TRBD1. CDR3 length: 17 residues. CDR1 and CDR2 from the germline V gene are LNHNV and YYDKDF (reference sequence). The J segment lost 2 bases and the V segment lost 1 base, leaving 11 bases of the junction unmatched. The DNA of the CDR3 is TGTGCCACCAGCAGAGGGCCCCCCGGACAGGTAACCTACGAGCAGTACTTC. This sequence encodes CATSRGPPGQVTYEQYF.

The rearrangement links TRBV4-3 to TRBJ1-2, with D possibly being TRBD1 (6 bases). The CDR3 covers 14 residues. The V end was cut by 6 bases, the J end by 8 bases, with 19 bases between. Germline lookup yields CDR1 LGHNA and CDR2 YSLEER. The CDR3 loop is CASSSGQQWSGYTF. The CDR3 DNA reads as TGCGCCAGCAGTTCAGGACAGCAGTGGTCCGGCTACACCTTC.

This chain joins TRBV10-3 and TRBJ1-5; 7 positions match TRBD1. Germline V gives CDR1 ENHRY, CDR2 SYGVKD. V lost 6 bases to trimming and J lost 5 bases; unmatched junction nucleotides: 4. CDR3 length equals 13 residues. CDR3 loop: CAIRGQQDQPQHF. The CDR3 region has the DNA TGTGCCATCAGGGGACAGCAAGATCAGCCCCAGCATTTT.

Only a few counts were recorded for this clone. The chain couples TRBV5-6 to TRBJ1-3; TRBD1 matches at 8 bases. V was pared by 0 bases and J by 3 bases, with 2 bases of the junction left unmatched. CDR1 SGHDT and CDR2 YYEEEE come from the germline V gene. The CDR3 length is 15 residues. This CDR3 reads CASSLVDRDGNTIYF. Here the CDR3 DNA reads TGTGCCAGCAGCTTGGTGGACAGGGATGGAAACACCATATATTTT.

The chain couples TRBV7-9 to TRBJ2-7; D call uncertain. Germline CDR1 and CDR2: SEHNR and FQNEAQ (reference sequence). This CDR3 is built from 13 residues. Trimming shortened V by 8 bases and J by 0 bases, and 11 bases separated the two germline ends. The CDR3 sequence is CASGATSSYEQYF. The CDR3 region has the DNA TGTGCCAGCGGTGCCACCAGCTCCTACGAGCAGTACTTC.

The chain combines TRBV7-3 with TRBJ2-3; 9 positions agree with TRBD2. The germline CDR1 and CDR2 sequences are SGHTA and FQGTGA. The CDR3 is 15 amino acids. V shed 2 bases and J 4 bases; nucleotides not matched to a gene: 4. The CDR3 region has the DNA TGTGCCAGCAGCTTAGGGGGCGGGGGGGCAGATACGCAGTATTTT. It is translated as CASSLGGGGADTQYF.

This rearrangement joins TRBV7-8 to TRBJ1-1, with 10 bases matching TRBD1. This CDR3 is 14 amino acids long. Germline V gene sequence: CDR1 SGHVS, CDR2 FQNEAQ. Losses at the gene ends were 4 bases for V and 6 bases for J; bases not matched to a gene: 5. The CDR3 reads CASSSRDRGSEAFF. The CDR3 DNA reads TGTGCCAGCAGCTCACGGGACAGGGGTTCTGAAGCTTTCTTT. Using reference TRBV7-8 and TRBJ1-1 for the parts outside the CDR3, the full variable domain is GAGVSQSPRYKVAKRGQDVALRCDPISGHVSLFWYQQALGQGPEFLTYFQNEAQLDKSGLPSDRFFAERPEGSVSTLKIQRTQQEDSAVYLCASSSRDRGSEAFFGQGTRLTVV.

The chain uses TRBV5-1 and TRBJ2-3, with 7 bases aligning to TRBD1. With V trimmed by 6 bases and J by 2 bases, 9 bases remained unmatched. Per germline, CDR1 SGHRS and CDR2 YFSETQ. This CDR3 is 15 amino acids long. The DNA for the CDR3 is TGCGCCAGCAACCGACAGGGCTCGAACACAGATACGCAGTATTTT. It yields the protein CASNRQGSNTDTQYF.

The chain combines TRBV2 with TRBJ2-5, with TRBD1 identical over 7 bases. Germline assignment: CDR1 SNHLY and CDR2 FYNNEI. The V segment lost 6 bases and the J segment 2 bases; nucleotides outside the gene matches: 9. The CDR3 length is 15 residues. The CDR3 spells CASRSRGGEQETQYF. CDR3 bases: TGTGCCAGCAGGTCTAGAGGGGGCGAACAAGAGACCCAGTACTTC.

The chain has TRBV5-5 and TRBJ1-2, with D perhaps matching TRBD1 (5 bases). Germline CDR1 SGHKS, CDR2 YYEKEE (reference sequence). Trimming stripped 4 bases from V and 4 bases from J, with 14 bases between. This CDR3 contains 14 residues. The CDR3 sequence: CASSQNTGSYGYTF. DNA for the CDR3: TGTGCCAGCAGCCAAAACACAGGTTCCTATGGCTACACCTTC.

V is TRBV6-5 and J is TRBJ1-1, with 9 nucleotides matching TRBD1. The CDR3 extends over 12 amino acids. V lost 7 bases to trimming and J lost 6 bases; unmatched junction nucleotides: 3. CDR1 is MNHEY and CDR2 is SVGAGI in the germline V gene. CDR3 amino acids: CASKRQGAEAFF. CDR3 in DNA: TGTGCCAGCAAAAGACAGGGGGCTGAAGCTTTCTTT.

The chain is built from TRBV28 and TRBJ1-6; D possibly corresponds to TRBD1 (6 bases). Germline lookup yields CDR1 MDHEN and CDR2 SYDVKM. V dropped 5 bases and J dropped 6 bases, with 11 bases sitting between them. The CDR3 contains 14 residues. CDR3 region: CASSPGQPNSPLHF. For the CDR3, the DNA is TGTGCCAGCAGTCCCGGACAGCCTAATTCACCCCTCCACTTT.

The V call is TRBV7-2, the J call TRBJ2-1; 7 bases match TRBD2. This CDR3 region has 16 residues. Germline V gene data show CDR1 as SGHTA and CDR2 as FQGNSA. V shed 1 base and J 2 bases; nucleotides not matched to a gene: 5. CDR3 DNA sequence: TGTGCCAGCAGCTTAGAACGGGGGACTACCTACAATGAGCAGTTCTTC. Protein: CASSLERGTTYNEQFF.

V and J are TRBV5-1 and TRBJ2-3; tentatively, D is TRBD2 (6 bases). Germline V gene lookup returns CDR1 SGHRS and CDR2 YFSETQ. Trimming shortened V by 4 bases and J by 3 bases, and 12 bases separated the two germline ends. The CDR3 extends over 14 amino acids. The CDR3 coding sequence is TGCGCCAGCAGCACCACTAGCTCGACAGATACGCAGTATTTT. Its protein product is CASSTTSSTDTQYF.

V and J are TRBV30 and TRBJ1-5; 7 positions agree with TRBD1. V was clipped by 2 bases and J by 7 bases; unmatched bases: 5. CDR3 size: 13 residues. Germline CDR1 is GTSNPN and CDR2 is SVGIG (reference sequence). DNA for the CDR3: TGTGCCTGGAGTACAGGGGTAGAGCAGCCCCAGCATTTT. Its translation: CAWSTGVEQPQHF.

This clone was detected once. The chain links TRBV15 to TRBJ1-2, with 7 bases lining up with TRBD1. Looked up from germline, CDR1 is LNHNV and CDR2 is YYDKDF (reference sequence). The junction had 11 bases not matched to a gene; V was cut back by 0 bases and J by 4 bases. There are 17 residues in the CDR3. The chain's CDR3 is CATSRDNTGVFSYGYTF. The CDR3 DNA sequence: TGTGCCACCAGCAGAGATAACACAGGGGTGTTCTCCTATGGCTACACCTTC.

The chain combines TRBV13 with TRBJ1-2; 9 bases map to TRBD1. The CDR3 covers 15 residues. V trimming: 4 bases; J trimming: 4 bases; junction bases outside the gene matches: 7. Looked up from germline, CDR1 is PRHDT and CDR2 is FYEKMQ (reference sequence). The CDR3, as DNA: TGTGCCAGCAGCTCCCGGGACAGGGTCTTCTATGGCTACACCTTC. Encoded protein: CASSSRDRVFYGYTF.